These 8 T cell receptor beta chains share one sample of origin, sequenced in a study of T cells after yellow fever vaccination. TCRdb reprocessed the 5' RACE reads via MiXCR and lists one record per CDR3 protein. The table lists around 100,000 distinct CDR3 sequences, 7% to 8.5% of them singletons. The source was CD8+ T cells sorted from PBMCs, collected 45 days after the yellow fever booster vaccination. Receptor source: a young man who received the YFV17D yellow fever vaccine.

J is TRBJ2-7 and V is TRBV7-2, with a weak D call TRBD2 (6 bases). V dropped 7 bases and J dropped 4 bases, with 17 bases sitting between them. CDR3 length equals 14 residues. CDR1 and CDR2 from the germline V gene are SGHTA and FQGNSA. The CDR3 nucleotides are TGTGCCAGCACCCTTTTTGAGGAGGGGTACGAGCAGTACTTC. This translates into CASTLFEEGYEQYF.

Points on this clonotype: Just one base apart from a much larger clone, this may be a read error. Since the CDR3 does not end with the conserved phenylalanine or tryptophan, this likely comes from a read error. The gene calls are TRBV9 and TRBJ1-1, with D uncertain. The CDR3 is made up of 10 amino acids. CDR1 and CDR2 from the germline V gene are SGDLS and YYNGEE. V lost 3 bases, J lost 5 bases, and 2 bases lay in between. CDR3 sequence: CASSGTEAFY. CDR3 nucleotides: TGTGCCAGCAGCGGAACTGAAGCTTTCTAT.

The chain couples TRBV5-6 to TRBJ2-1, with TRBD2 matching over 9 bases. Germline CDR1 reads SGHDT; CDR2 reads YYEEEE. Trimming cost V 4 bases and J 1 base; bases outside gene matches: 6. CDR3 length: 16 residues. CDR3 sequence: CASSTGLAYSYNEQFF. In nucleotides, the CDR3 is TGTGCCAGCAGCACCGGACTAGCGTATTCCTACAATGAGCAGTTCTTC.

This clonotype was observed many times. This chain joins TRBV7-9 and TRBJ2-1; D may be TRBD1 (5 bases). The V and J ends lost 11 bases and 7 bases respectively, with 12 bases between them. Germline assignment: CDR1 SEHNR and CDR2 FQNEAQ (reference sequence). The CDR3 extends over 11 amino acids. The CDR3 coding sequence is TGTGCCTCACCCCAGGGTAATGAGCAGTTCTTC. It yields the protein CASPQGNEQFF.

On this clonotype: One base away lies a much larger clone, so this may be a sequencing read error. This chain uses TRBV7-2 with TRBJ2-3; 10 bases line up with TRBD1. The CDR3 totals 15 residues. Trimming at V came to 7 bases and at J to 1 base, leaving 5 bases not matched to a gene. Germline values: CDR1 SGHTA, CDR2 FQGNSA. In DNA, the CDR3 is TGTGCCAGCATCCCCGGGACAGGGGGCACAGATACGCAGTATTTT. It encodes CASIPGTGGTDTQYF.

This clonotype was observed a few times. The chain has TRBV15 and TRBJ2-2, with a possible D match to TRBD1 (6 bases). V was trimmed by 5 bases and J by 4 bases, leaving 14 bases between them. In germline, CDR1 is LNHNV, CDR2 YYDKDF (reference sequence). The CDR3 sequence is 15 residues long. This CDR3 reads CATSGTTGPTGELFF. The CDR3 nucleotides read TGTGCCACCAGCGGAACGACAGGCCCCACCGGGGAGCTGTTTTTT.

The sample holds many counts of this clonotype. The chain recombines TRBV19 with TRBJ2-7, with D uncertain. The CDR3 loop spans 13 amino acids. Germline loops: CDR1 LNHDA, CDR2 SQIVND (reference sequence). Trimming took 2 bases from V and 2 from J, leaving 7 bases between them. The CDR3 nucleotides read TGTGCCAGTAGTATACAGGTCACCTACGAGCAGTACTTC. Translation gives CASSIQVTYEQYF.

This clonotype was detected ten times or more. The chain carries TRBV5-1 and TRBJ2-7, with TRBD1 identical over 10 bases. The V gene end was trimmed by 0 bases and the J gene end by 0 bases; junction bases not matched to a gene: 3. The germline gives CDR1 SGHRS, CDR2 YFSETQ. The CDR3 is made up of 16 amino acids. CDR3 sequence: CASSLGDRGYSYEQYF. The CDR3 DNA reads TGCGCCAGCAGCTTGGGGGACAGGGGATACTCCTACGAGCAGTACTTC. Combining the CDR3 with reference TRBV5-1 and TRBJ2-7 gives the whole variable domain KAGVTQTPRYLIKTRGQQVTLSCSPISGHRSVSWYQQTPGQGLQFLFEYFSETQRNKGNFPGRFSGRQFSNSRSEMNVSTLELGDSALYLCASSLGDRGYSYEQYFGPGTRLTVT.